The 24 T cell receptor beta chains below were found in one sample sequenced in a study of beta chain features in type 1 diabetes listed by TCRdb under 2018. Broad study findings and their caveats: Type 1 diabetes patients showed a moderate but significant shortening of TCRB CDR3 length in all four CD4+ subsets.

Which antigens these TCRs recognize remains unknown. The library relied on the immunoSEQ multiplex PCR assay. All of the isolated RNA was reverse transcribed with the High Capacity cDNA Reverse Transcription Kit, so expressed TCRB transcripts were sequenced. The clones in this table, taken by TCRdb from immuneACCESS, are in-frame only. Not every clone is retained; where verified, under half of the shortfall comes from an unresolved V gene, and the cause of the rest is unknown. Here the sample has some 370,000 clones; 9.6% occur a single time. The top ten clones comprise roughly 0.54% of the sample. Sequencing was carried out using central memory CD4+ T cells from blood. The source is a man aged 30-40 years with type 1 diabetes.

This clone has at least ten counts. This chain joins TRBV7-3 and TRBJ1-2; TRBD1 matches 7 bases. Unmatched junction bases numbered 9, after V lost 5 bases and J lost 6 bases. Germline V gene data show CDR1 as SGHTA and CDR2 as FQGTGA. The CDR3 is made up of 14 amino acids. The CDR3 DNA follows: TGTGCCAGCAGCCGGGACAGTTTAACTGATGGCTACACCTTC. It translates to CASSRDSLTDGYTF. The full variable domain, with the rest looked up from reference TRBV7-3 and TRBJ1-2, is GAGVSQTPSNKVTEKGKYVELRCDPISGHTALYWYRQSLGQGPEFLIYFQGTGAADDSGLPNDRFFAVRPEGSVSTLKIQRTERGDSAVYLCASSRDSLTDGYTFGSGTRLTVV.

The chain recombines TRBV25-1 with TRBJ2-5; D unclear. CDR3 length equals 13 residues. Between the trimmed V and J ends, which lost 5 bases and 3 bases, there was a span of 10 bases. Germline CDR1 MGHDK, CDR2 SYGVNS. This CDR3 reads CASSPSAKETQYF. Here the CDR3 DNA reads TGTGCCAGCAGTCCAAGCGCGAAAGAGACCCAGTACTTC.

The V and J genes are TRBV18 and TRBJ1-4, with 7 bases identical to TRBD1. The CDR3 has 15 residues. The germline gives CDR1 KGHSH, CDR2 LQKENI. The V and J ends lost 4 bases and 7 bases, in that order; junction bases with no gene match: 9. The CDR3 loop reads CASSLAAGGREKLFF. The CDR3 DNA reads as TGTGCCAGCTCACTTGCGGCAGGGGGGCGTGAAAAACTGTTTTTT.

This clone was observed a few times. The rearrangement joins TRBV30 to TRBJ2-7; maybe TRBD1 (6 bases). This CDR3 is built from 12 residues. The V gene's germline CDR1 is GTSNPN and CDR2 SVGIG (reference sequence). The V end was cut by 3 bases, the J end by 3 bases, with 9 bases between. CDR3 region: CAWSQGIYEQYF. The CDR3 nucleotides read TGTGCCTGGAGCCAGGGGATCTACGAGCAGTACTTC.

This clone was counted at least ten times. This chain uses TRBV19 with TRBJ1-1, with no clear D. The germline V and J ends were trimmed by 5 bases and 3 bases, with 10 bases remaining between them. Germline lookup yields CDR1 LNHDA and CDR2 SQIVND (reference sequence). CDR3 size: 13 residues. The CDR3 sequence: CASSFAGDTEAFF. For the CDR3, the DNA is TGTGCCAGTAGTTTCGCTGGAGACACTGAAGCTTTCTTT.

This chain uses TRBV25-1 with TRBJ2-5, with TRBD2 matching 11 bases. TRBJ2-7 matches the DNA end more closely, so the J call is doubtful. Looked up from germline, CDR1 is MGHDK and CDR2 is SYGVNS. This CDR3 is 14 amino acids long. The CDR3 bases are TGTGCCAGCAGTTTAGCGGGAGGGAGGTACGAGCAGTACTTC. Its translation is CASSLAGGRYEQYF.

The chain is built from TRBV5-1 and TRBJ2-3, with 7 bases matching TRBD2. There are 16 residues in the CDR3. V lost 3 bases and J lost 0; bases outside the gene matches: 7. Per the germline V gene, CDR1 is SGHRS and CDR2 is YFSETQ. CDR3 bases: TGCGCCAGCAGCTCGGGGGGACTCGGAAGCACAGATACGCAGTATTTT. Its protein product is CASSSGGLGSTDTQYF.

This clone was counted between two and nine times. The CDR3 sequence is CASSTGLAGGAGELFF. DNA of the CDR3: TGTGCCAGCAGCACCGGACTAGCGGGAGGGGCCGGGGAGCTGTTTTTT. The J gene is TRBJ2-2, the V gene TRBV9; TRBD2 aligns across 15 bases. Germline V gene data show CDR1 as SGDLS and CDR2 as YYNGEE. The junction had 4 bases not matched to a gene; V was cut back by 4 bases and J by 6 bases. The CDR3 runs 16 residues.

About this clone: This CDR3 is also generated by other DNA sequences in the sample. J is TRBJ2-5 and V is TRBV28; D is undetermined. This CDR3 region has 13 residues. V lost 2 bases and J lost 2, with 6 bases in between. Germline V gene sequence: CDR1 MDHEN, CDR2 SYDVKM. This CDR3 is CASSLSLQETQYF. The CDR3, as DNA: TGTGCCAGCAGTTTAAGTCTTCAAGAGACCCAGTACTTC. The whole variable domain, remainder taken from reference TRBV28 and TRBJ2-5, is DVKVTQSSRYLVKRTGEKVFLECVQDMDHENMFWYRQDPGLGLRLIYFSYDVKMKEKGDIPEGYSVSREKKERFSLILESASTNQTSMYLCASSLSLQETQYFGPGTRLLVL.

The V and J genes are TRBV10-2 and TRBJ2-7; 10 nucleotides agree with TRBD1. From germline, CDR1 is WSHSY and CDR2 SAAADI. CDR3 length: 14 residues. Unmatched junction bases numbered 6, after V lost 6 bases and J lost 4 bases. The DNA for the CDR3 is TGCGCCAGCAGACCGGGACAGGGGACTTACGAGCAGTACTTC. Its translation: CASRPGQGTYEQYF.

This clone was seen only a few times. The chain uses TRBV6-6 and TRBJ1-2; 7 nucleotides line up with TRBD1. This CDR3 spans 13 amino acids. V was clipped by 6 bases and J by 4 bases; unmatched bases: 5. Germline CDR1 reads MNHNY; CDR2 reads SVGAGI (reference sequence). CDR3 nucleotides: TGTGCCAGCAGCCCACAGGGGACCTATGGCTACACCTTC. Protein product: CASSPQGTYGYTF.

This clone was seen repeatedly, ten times or more. The rearrangement links TRBV14 to TRBJ1-1; D not certain. CDR1 and CDR2 from the germline V gene are SGHDN and FVKESK. The V end was cut by 4 bases, the J end by 8 bases, with 14 bases between. The length of the CDR3 is 13 residues. DNA for the CDR3: TGTGCCAGCAGCCGAACAACTAAACCCGAAGCTTTCTTT. This translates into CASSRTTKPEAFF.

The gene calls are TRBV7-3 and TRBJ1-3, with a possible D match to TRBD1 (6 bases). The CDR3 is made up of 15 amino acids. The germline CDR1 and CDR2 sequences are SGHTA and FQGTGA. The V end lost 6 bases, the J end lost 2 bases, and 14 bases lay between the germline ends. CDR3 nucleotide sequence: TGTGCCAGCAGTAAAGACAGGTGGGCTGGAAACACCATATATTTT. This translates into CASSKDRWAGNTIYF.

The rearrangement links TRBV27 to TRBJ2-2, with TRBD2 as a possible D gene (5 bases). Per the germline V gene, CDR1 is MNHEY and CDR2 is SMNVEV (reference sequence). CDR3 length: 17 amino acids. V lost 3 bases to trimming and J lost 4 bases, with 18 bases between them. This chain's CDR3 is CASSFGGSEGITGELFF. As DNA, the CDR3 is TGTGCCAGCAGTTTCGGTGGAAGCGAGGGCATCACCGGGGAGCTGTTTTTT.

This clone was observed a handful of times. The genes are TRBV13 and TRBJ1-4; weak D call: TRBD1 (5 bases). Germline-derived CDR1 and CDR2 are PRHDT and FYEKMQ (reference sequence). V was trimmed by 5 bases and J by 6 bases, leaving 13 bases between them. This CDR3 is 14 amino acids long. The CDR3 here is CASSHRQGDEKLFF. The CDR3 DNA reads as TGTGCCAGCAGCCACCGACAAGGGGATGAAAAACTGTTTTTT.

The rearrangement links TRBV27 to TRBJ2-1; 10 nucleotides align to TRBD2. With V trimmed by 5 bases and J by 0 bases, 7 bases remained unmatched. CDR3 length: 17 residues. Germline-derived CDR1 and CDR2 are MNHEY and SMNVEV (reference sequence). The CDR3 sequence is CASSPRTSGYSYNEQFF. The CDR3 coding sequence is TGTGCCAGCAGTCCCCGGACTAGCGGATACTCCTACAATGAGCAGTTCTTC.

The gene calls are TRBV5-4 and TRBJ2-1; 8 bases map to TRBD2. Germline V gene sequence: CDR1 SGHNT, CDR2 YYREEE (reference sequence). There are 16 residues in the CDR3. The trim removed 4 bases at V and 3 bases at J, leaving 9 bases unmatched. CDR3 in DNA: TGTGCCAGCAGCCAAGATCTGGGACTAGGCTACAATGAGCAGTTCTTC. This sequence encodes CASSQDLGLGYNEQFF.

The chain uses TRBV11-2 and TRBJ2-3; a weak D match, TRBD2 (5 bases). V was pared by 2 bases and J by 4 bases, with 16 bases between. The CDR3 covers 16 residues. Germline-derived CDR1 and CDR2 are SGHAT and FQNNGV. The CDR3 loop reads CASSLLSGARADTQYF. CDR3 coding DNA: TGTGCCAGCAGCTTACTCAGCGGTGCGCGGGCAGATACGCAGTATTTT.

This clone has a handful of counts. The V call is TRBV9, the J call TRBJ2-3; 10 bases map to TRBD1. This CDR3 has 15 residues. Trimming removed 3 bases from V and 1 base from J; junction bases left unmatched: 2. Germline assignment: CDR1 SGDLS and CDR2 YYNGEE. CDR3 protein: CASSAGTGGTDTQYF. DNA for the CDR3: TGTGCCAGCAGCGCCGGGACAGGGGGCACAGATACGCAGTATTTT.

A few counts support this clone. V usage is TRBV28 and J usage is TRBJ1-2, with a possible D match to TRBD1 (5 bases). Germline lookup yields CDR1 MDHEN and CDR2 SYDVKM. The germline V and J ends were trimmed by 2 bases and 4 bases, with 11 bases remaining between them. The CDR3 consists of 14 residues. CDR3 in amino acids: CASSLEVTGYGYTF. As DNA, the CDR3 is TGTGCCAGCAGTTTAGAAGTAACAGGCTATGGCTACACCTTC.

The V gene is TRBV7-8, the J gene TRBJ2-3, with D unresolved. The CDR3 extends over 15 amino acids. The germline V gene has CDR1 SGHVS and CDR2 FQNEAQ. V was pared by 2 bases and J by 4 bases, with 13 bases between. CDR3 sequence (DNA): TGTGCCAGCAGCTTATTTGGCTCTGGGGCAGATACGCAGTATTTT. Translating it yields CASSLFGSGADTQYF. The full variable domain, rest sourced from reference TRBV7-8 and TRBJ2-3, is GAGVSQSPRYKVAKRGQDVALRCDPISGHVSLFWYQQALGQGPEFLTYFQNEAQLDKSGLPSDRFFAERPEGSVSTLKIQRTQQEDSAVYLCASSLFGSGADTQYFGPGTRLTVL.

This chain joins TRBV9 and TRBJ2-7, with TRBD2 as a possible D gene (6 bases). The germline V gene has CDR1 SGDLS and CDR2 YYNGEE. Between the trimmed V and J ends, which lost 0 bases and 0 bases, there was a span of 13 bases. The CDR3 loop spans 16 amino acids. CDR3 region: CASSVGSGQDSYEQYF. Written as DNA, the CDR3 is TGTGCCAGCAGCGTAGGGAGCGGGCAAGACTCCTACGAGCAGTACTTC. The full variable domain, in which reference TRBV9 and TRBJ2-7 provide the parts outside the CDR3, is DSGVTQTPKHLITATGQRVTLRCSPRSGDLSVYWYQQSLDQGLQFLIQYYNGEERAKGNILERFSAQQFPDLHSELNLSSLELGDSALYFCASSVGSGQDSYEQYFGPGTRLTVT.

The rearrangement joins TRBV5-6 to TRBJ2-6; no firm D call. The CDR3 is made up of 16 amino acids. CDR1 SGHDT and CDR2 YYEEEE come from the germline V gene. With 0 bases removed from V and 0 bases from J, the gap between germline ends came to 7 bases. This chain's CDR3 is CASSLGFNSGANVLTF. For the CDR3, the DNA is TGTGCCAGCAGCTTGGGCTTCAACTCTGGGGCCAACGTCCTGACTTTC.

The V call is TRBV27, the J call TRBJ1-2, with 8 bases lining up with TRBD1. Germline CDR1 is MNHEY and CDR2 is SMNVEV (reference sequence). The CDR3 length is 13 residues. The V segment lost 2 bases and the J segment 8 bases; nucleotides outside the gene matches: 4. DNA for the CDR3: TGTGCCAGCAGTTTAGACAGGGGACGGGGCTACACCTTC. This sequence encodes CASSLDRGRGYTF.